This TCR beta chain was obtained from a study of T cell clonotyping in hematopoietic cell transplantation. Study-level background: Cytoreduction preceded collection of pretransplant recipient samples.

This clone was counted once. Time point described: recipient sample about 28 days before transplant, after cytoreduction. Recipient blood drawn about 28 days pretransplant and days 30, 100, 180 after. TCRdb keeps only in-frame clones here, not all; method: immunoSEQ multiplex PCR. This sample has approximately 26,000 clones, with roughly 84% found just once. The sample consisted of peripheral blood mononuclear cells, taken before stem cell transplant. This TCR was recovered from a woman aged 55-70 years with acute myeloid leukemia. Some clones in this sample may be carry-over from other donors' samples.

The CDR3 nucleotides read TGTGCCAGCAGTGCGGGACTGACCTATGGCTACACCTTC. Residues: CASSAGLTYGYTF. V gene TRBV6-1 combines with J gene TRBJ1-2, with D possibly TRBD1 on 5 matching bases. Trimming left V 4 bases short and J 4 bases short, with 10 bases between. Germline V gene data show CDR1 as MNHNS and CDR2 as SASEGT. This CDR3 has 13 amino acids.